Each of the 28 T cell receptor beta chains below was sequenced from the same sample in a study of sequential checkpoint blockade in melanoma. The treatment here: randomized to nivolumab then ipilimumab (arm A) or the reverse (arm B). This table comes from immunoSEQ multiplex PCR, and its TCRdb copy is limited to in-frame clones, with some not included. The sample has approximately 6,500 clones, roughly a fifth seen once. The sample consisted of tumor tissue (inferred from file names), taken from a patient given nivolumab and ipilimumab in sequence. The receptors originated from a human donor with melanoma.

The chain carries TRBV6-1 and TRBJ2-7; unclear D gene. This CDR3 spans 14 amino acids. In germline, CDR1 is MNHNS, CDR2 SASEGT. With 0 bases removed from V and 3 bases from J, the gap between germline ends came to 9 bases. The CDR3 nucleotides read TGTGCCAGCAGTGAAGCCTCCAGAGTCTACGAGCAGTACTTC. Amino acid sequence: CASSEASRVYEQYF.

This clone was recorded many times. V and J are TRBV6-8 and TRBJ1-2, with 9 nucleotides matching TRBD1. V gave up 2 bases and J gave up 7 bases; unmatched junction bases: 2. The CDR3 has 13 residues. In germline, CDR1 is MNHGY, CDR2 SAAAGT. The DNA of the CDR3 is TGTGCCAGCAGTTACGCGGACAGGGGTGGCTACACCTTC. Protein: CASSYADRGGYTF.

The chain recombines TRBV18 with TRBJ2-2, with 7 bases matching TRBD2. With V trimmed by 3 bases and J by 1 base, 2 bases remained unmatched. CDR3 length: 15 residues. CDR1 and CDR2 from the germline V gene are KGHSH and LQKENI. This CDR3 is CASSPGTMNTGELFF. DNA for the CDR3: TGTGCCAGCTCACCTGGGACTATGAACACCGGGGAGCTGTTTTTT.

J is TRBJ2-1 and V is TRBV10-2; 12 nucleotides align to TRBD1. The CDR3 sequence is 17 residues long. V was clipped by 5 bases and J by 2 bases; unmatched bases: 7. Germline assignment: CDR1 WSHSY and CDR2 SAAADI. The CDR3: CASSRDRGRCPYNEQFF. The DNA for the CDR3 is TGCGCCAGCAGTCGGGACAGGGGGCGCTGCCCCTACAATGAGCAGTTCTTC.

This clone was seen ten or more times. The J gene is TRBJ2-7, the V gene TRBV6-8; no clear D gene. Trimming removed 7 bases from V and 6 bases from J, with 28 bases in between. The CDR3 is 17 residues long. CDR1 MNHGY and CDR2 SAAAGT come from the germline V gene. The CDR3 coding sequence is TGTGCCAGCACTACCCGGTCAGGACGGACGATAAGAGGCGAGCAGTACTTC. This sequence encodes CASTTRSGRTIRGEQYF.

This clone came up many times. The rearrangement links TRBV23-1 to TRBJ2-5; D is unclear. TRBV23-1 counts as an open reading frame of uncertain function. The CDR3 covers 13 residues. V shed 6 bases and J shed 3 bases, with 11 bases lying between them. CDR3 nucleotides: TGCGCCAGCAGCCACCAGCGAAAAGAGACCCAGTACTTC. Residues: CASSHQRKETQYF.

Only a few counts were recorded for this clone. V gene TRBV11-3 combines with J gene TRBJ2-1; no clear D gene. Germline V gene sequence: CDR1 SGHNT, CDR2 YENEEA. Trimming removed 3 bases from V and 3 bases from J, with 9 bases in between. This CDR3 is 14 amino acids long. The CDR3 sequence is CASSLGSHYNEQFF. The CDR3 DNA follows: TGTGCCAGCAGCTTGGGCAGCCACTACAATGAGCAGTTCTTC.

This clone has a handful of counts. This chain links TRBV2 with TRBJ2-1, with D hard to call. The CDR3 runs to 14 residues. CDR1 SNHLY and CDR2 FYNNEI come from the germline V gene. V lost 2 bases and J 4 bases, leaving 9 bases between the germline ends. CDR3 coding DNA: TGTGCCAGCAGTGAATTTACAGTATACAATGAGCAGTTCTTC. Translating gives CASSEFTVYNEQFF.

Sample share makes this clone medium-sized. This rearrangement joins TRBV29-1 to TRBJ1-1; the D is unclear. The CDR3 has 14 amino acids. Germline V lookup: CDR1 SQVTM, CDR2 ANQGSEA. The germline V and J ends were trimmed by 7 bases and 0 bases, with 15 bases remaining between them. CDR3 loop: CSASPQAMNTEAFF. In DNA form, the CDR3 reads TGCAGCGCCTCTCCTCAGGCTATGAACACTGAAGCTTTCTTT.

Note on this clone: The read ends 1 residue before the CDR3 terminus; that terminus is restored from the germline J gene. V and J are TRBV10-3 and TRBJ2-3; the match to TRBD2 covers 9 bases. The CDR3 totals 15 residues. Per germline, CDR1 ENHRY and CDR2 SYGVKD. V lost 0 bases to trimming and J lost 7 bases; unmatched junction nucleotides: 5. The DNA read from the CDR3 is TGTGCCATCAGTGAGTCTGCGGGGGGGCCTTATACGCAGTAT. The encoded protein is CAISESAGGPYTQY. The complete CDR3 protein is CAISESAGGPYTQYF.

This clone is deemed large. This rearrangement joins TRBV11-3 to TRBJ2-2; 7 bases are shared with TRBD2. Germline CDR1 is SGHNT and CDR2 is YENEEA. With V trimmed by 5 bases and J by 0 bases, 6 bases remained unmatched. This CDR3 comprises 16 residues. The CDR3 nucleotides read TGTGCCAGCAGCCCGACTCTAGCGGCGAACACCGGGGAGCTGTTTTTT. Its protein is CASSPTLAANTGELFF. Drawing the rest from reference TRBV11-3 and TRBJ2-2, the complete variable domain is EAGVVQSPRYKIIEKKQPVAFWCNPISGHNTLYWYLQNLGQGPELLIRYENEEAVDDSQLPKDRFSAERLKGVDSTLKIQPAELGDSAVYLCASSPTLAANTGELFFGEGSRLTVL.

Many counts were recorded for this clone. The CDR3 nucleotides are TGTGCCAGCAGTACGTTTCCCCTCAACAGGGCTCTTTTGTTCACTGAAGCTTTCTTT. Amino acids: CASSTFPLNRALLFTEAFF. J is TRBJ1-1 and V is TRBV6-8; tentative D call: TRBD1 (6 bases). The germline V gene encodes CDR1 MNHGY and CDR2 SAAAGT. The CDR3 loop spans 19 amino acids. V was clipped by 5 bases and J by 4 bases, with 29 bases between them.

J is TRBJ2-1 and V is TRBV30, with D tentatively TRBD1 (5 bases). Germline V lookup: CDR1 GTSNPN, CDR2 SVGIG (reference sequence). CDR3 length: 16 residues. Trimming pared 1 base from V and 0 bases from J, leaving 13 bases between. For the CDR3, the DNA is TGTGCCTGGAGTGGTTTGGGGCCCAACTCCTACAATGAGCAGTTCTTC. This codes for CAWSGLGPNSYNEQFF.

This clone was counted only a few times. The chain couples TRBV11-3 to TRBJ1-2; 9 bases line up with TRBD1. V gave up 6 bases and J gave up 8 bases; unmatched junction bases: 13. The CDR3 runs to 15 residues. Germline CDR1 is SGHNT and CDR2 is YENEEA. The CDR3 loop is CASSFQPGQGRGYTF. For the CDR3, the DNA is TGTGCCAGCAGTTTCCAACCGGGACAGGGTAGAGGCTACACCTTC.

This clone came up a few times. This chain connects TRBV11-3 to TRBJ1-2, with D maybe TRBD1 (6 bases). This CDR3 spans 15 amino acids. Deletions cut 1 base from V and 4 bases from J, with 13 bases between. Germline V gives CDR1 SGHNT, CDR2 YENEEA. The CDR3 loop is CASSLGRDRRYGYTF. The CDR3, as DNA: TGTGCCAGCAGCTTAGGTAGAGACAGGCGCTATGGCTACACCTTC.

V and J are TRBV2 and TRBJ2-7; 8 bases are shared with TRBD1. The junction had 19 bases not matched to a gene; V was cut back by 2 bases and J by 13 bases. CDR1 SNHLY and CDR2 FYNNEI come from the germline V gene. The CDR3 is 16 residues long. The CDR3 spells CASSERVPVAGGGCYF. CDR3 bases: TGTGCCAGCAGTGAACGGGTACCGGTTGCAGGGGGCGGTTGCTACTTC.

The sample holds many counts of this clone. The V call is TRBV23-1, the J call TRBJ2-2; unclear D gene. TRBV23-1 is an ORF for which the function is uncertain. The CDR3 has 15 amino acids. The ends were cut back, 6 bases at V and 1 base at J, with 12 bases in the middle. The CDR3 bases are TGCGCCAGCAGCCAAGATCACGGGAACACCGGGGAGCTGTTTTTT. Translating gives CASSQDHGNTGELFF.

This clone was counted only a few times. The V call is TRBV11-3, the J call TRBJ2-7; D not certain. V lost 2 bases to trimming and J lost 0 bases, with 8 bases between them. Germline values: CDR1 SGHNT, CDR2 YENEEA. CDR3 size: 14 residues. The CDR3: CASSLIGGSYEQYF. DNA of the CDR3: TGTGCCAGCAGCTTAATTGGCGGCTCCTACGAGCAGTACTTC.

The V gene is TRBV5-1, the J gene TRBJ1-1; perhaps TRBD1 as D (6 bases). The germline V and J ends were trimmed by 4 bases and 4 bases, with 17 bases remaining between them. The CDR3 loop spans 15 amino acids. CDR1 is SGHRS, CDR2 YFSETQ, per germline. The CDR3: CASSPRTEYGTEAFF. DNA of the CDR3: TGCGCCAGCAGCCCGAGGACAGAATATGGCACTGAAGCTTTCTTT.

This sequence joins TRBV16 and TRBJ1-2; no firm D call. Germline CDR1 KGHSY, CDR2 FQNENV. The germline V and J ends were trimmed by 4 bases and 7 bases, with 13 bases remaining between them. The CDR3 sequence is 13 residues long. CDR3 protein: CASSRPSGRGYTF. Written as DNA, the CDR3 is TGTGCCAGCAGCCGACCCTCCGGCCGTGGCTACACCTTC.

This clone appeared many times. V usage is TRBV9 and J usage is TRBJ2-1, with 9 bases that match TRBD2. Germline V gene data show CDR1 as SGDLS and CDR2 as YYNGEE. Trimming removed 3 bases from V and 6 bases from J; junction bases left unmatched: 7. The CDR3 runs 15 residues. Here the CDR3 reads CASSALGGGANEQFF. The CDR3 coding sequence is TGTGCCAGCAGCGCCCTGGGCGGGGGGGCCAATGAGCAGTTCTTC.

This clone was observed a few times. CDR3 sequence reads: CASSVGGFGEKLFF. CDR3 coding DNA: TGTGCCAGCAGCGTAGGAGGGTTCGGGGAAAAACTGTTTTTT. The V gene is TRBV9, the J gene TRBJ1-4; no reliable D call. Germline V CDR1 and CDR2: SGDLS, YYNGEE. The CDR3 sequence is 14 residues long. Trimming took 0 bases from V and 8 from J, leaving 11 bases between them.

By share, this clone ranks as medium-sized. The rearrangement links TRBV15 to TRBJ2-3, with TRBD2 matching over 7 bases. Germline trimming cut 1 base from V and 6 bases from J; bases unmatched to any gene: 10. From germline, CDR1 is LNHNV and CDR2 YYDKDF (reference sequence). The CDR3 totals 16 residues. The CDR3 here is CATSRAGGSGSDTQYF. DNA for the CDR3: TGTGCCACCAGCAGAGCGGGCGGGAGCGGATCCGATACGCAGTATTTT.

This clone was counted a single time. The DNA of the CDR3 is TGTGCCAGTAGTATCAGCAGGGTGTCAGATACGCAGTATTTT. It specifies CASSISRVSDTQYF. This chain uses TRBV19 with TRBJ2-3; maybe TRBD1 (5 bases). The CDR3 extends over 14 amino acids. Trimming took off 3 bases at V and 4 bases at J, with 11 bases between the two ends. CDR1 and CDR2 (germline): LNHDA, SQIVND (reference sequence).

In its sample, this clone was seen a few times. This chain connects TRBV10-3 to TRBJ2-2; maybe TRBD1 (6 bases). Germline loops: CDR1 ENHRY, CDR2 SYGVKD. V lost 10 bases, J lost 4 bases, and 19 bases lay in between. There are 15 residues in the CDR3. As DNA, the CDR3 is TGTGCCACCCAGGGGCTCTTTAGCGCCACCGGGGAGCTGTTTTTT. This gives the protein CATQGLFSATGELFF.

This clone has at least ten counts. The chain joins TRBV11-1 to TRBJ2-5, with a tentative D call TRBD1 (6 bases). The V and J ends lost 2 bases and 5 bases respectively, with 12 bases between them. CDR1 and CDR2 (germline): SGHAT, FQDESV (reference sequence). The CDR3 has 14 residues. In DNA form, the CDR3 reads TGTGCCAGCAGCTTAACAGGGTTGGGGGAGACCCAGTACTTC. This translates into CASSLTGLGETQYF.

This clone came up a few times. The chain has TRBV19 and TRBJ1-1, with D possibly being TRBD1 (5 bases). CDR1 LNHDA and CDR2 SQIVND come from the germline V gene (reference sequence). This CDR3 spans 18 amino acids. Trimming cost V 5 bases and J 3 bases, with 25 bases left between them. The CDR3 nucleotides are TGTGCCAGTAGTCCGGACTCTCGGGGCGGGGCAGGATACACTGAAGCTTTCTTT. Translated: CASSPDSRGGAGYTEAFF. Full variable domain (remainder filled in from reference TRBV19 and TRBJ1-1): DGGITQSPKYLFRKEGQNVTLSCEQNLNHDAMYWYRQDPGQGLRLIYYSQIVNDFQKGDIAEGYSVSREKKESFPLTVTSAQKNPTAFYLCASSPDSRGGAGYTEAFFGQGTRLTVV.

This rearrangement joins TRBV18 to TRBJ2-7; 9 nucleotides match TRBD1. CDR1 and CDR2 from the germline V gene are KGHSH and LQKENI. The trim removed 0 bases at V and 0 bases at J, leaving 3 bases unmatched. The CDR3 totals 16 residues. CDR3 DNA sequence: TGTGCCAGCTCACCACCCGGGACAGGGACCTCCTACGAGCAGTACTTC. The encoded protein is CASSPPGTGTSYEQYF.